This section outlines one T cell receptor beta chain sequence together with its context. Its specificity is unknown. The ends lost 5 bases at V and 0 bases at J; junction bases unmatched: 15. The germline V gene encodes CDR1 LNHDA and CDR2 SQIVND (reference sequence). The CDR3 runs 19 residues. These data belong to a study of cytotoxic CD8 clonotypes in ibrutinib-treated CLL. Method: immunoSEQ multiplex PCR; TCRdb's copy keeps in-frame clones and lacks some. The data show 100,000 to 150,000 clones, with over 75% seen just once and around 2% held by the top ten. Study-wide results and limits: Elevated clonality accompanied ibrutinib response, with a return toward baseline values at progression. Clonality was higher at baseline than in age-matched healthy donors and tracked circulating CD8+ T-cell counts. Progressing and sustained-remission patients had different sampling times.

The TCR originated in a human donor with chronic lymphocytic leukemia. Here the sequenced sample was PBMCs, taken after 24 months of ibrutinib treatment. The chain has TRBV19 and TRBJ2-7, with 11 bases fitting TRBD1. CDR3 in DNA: TGTGCCAGTAGTGTCTCCGGGACAGGGGGTACGGGAAGCTCCTACGAGCAGTACTTC. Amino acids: CASSVSGTGGTGSSYEQYF. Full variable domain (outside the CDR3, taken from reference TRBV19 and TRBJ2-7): DGGITQSPKYLFRKEGQNVTLSCEQNLNHDAMYWYRQDPGQGLRLIYYSQIVNDFQKGDIAEGYSVSREKKESFPLTVTSAQKNPTAFYLCASSVSGTGGTGSSYEQYFGPGTRLTVT.